One sample yielded the 25 T cell receptor beta chains listed below, sequenced in a study of T cells after yellow fever vaccination (dated by TCRdb to between 2018 and 2021). The treatment or condition label, read with the paper, signifies: live attenuated yellow fever vaccine strain. The library was made by 5' RACE. Sequenced using an Illumina NovaSeq 6000. The public reads were quality trimmed at Q25 with fastp and then assembled into clones with MiXCR by TCRdb, keeping productive beta chains. Each entry merges the rows of one CDR3 protein and shows their most common DNA and genes. For this sample the table gives 280,000 or so distinct CDR3 sequences, of which about 10% were detected only once. In total, the top ten clones hold 3% to 4% of the sample. The starting material was CD4+ T cells sorted from PBMCs, obtained 5 days after the yellow fever booster vaccination. Every receptor here comes from a man between 18 and 35 years old who received the YFV17D yellow fever vaccine.

This sequence joins TRBV7-2 and TRBJ2-7; 9 bases map to TRBD1. Germline V gene data show CDR1 as SGHTA and CDR2 as FQGNSA. The CDR3 loop spans 15 amino acids. Trimming took 3 bases from V and 6 from J; bases not matched to a gene: 9. The CDR3 DNA follows: TGTGCCAGCAGCTTCCCGGACAGGGGAAGGTTCGAGCAGTACTTC. As protein: CASSFPDRGRFEQYF.

The J gene is TRBJ1-2, the V gene TRBV12-3 or TRBV12-4; no definite D call. V was cut by 2 bases and J by 8 bases, with 15 bases left in between. CDR3 length: 14 amino acids. The CDR3 is CASSLLGGVRGYTF. The CDR3 coding sequence is TGTGCCAGCAGTTTATTAGGTGGGGTTCGGGGCTACACCTTC.

The V and J genes are TRBV14 and TRBJ2-5, with 8 nucleotides matching TRBD2. The CDR3 consists of 13 residues. V shed 2 bases, J shed 7 bases, and the junction held 3 bases outside the gene matches. Germline assignment: CDR1 SGHDN and CDR2 FVKESK. CDR3 bases: TGTGCCAGCAGCCAACCAAGCGGGGGGACCCAGTACTTC. It encodes CASSQPSGGTQYF.

The V gene is TRBV4-2, the J gene TRBJ1-6; D is undetermined. Germline V gene sequence: CDR1 LGHNA, CDR2 YNFKEQ. The CDR3 has 18 residues. The V end was cut by 0 bases, the J end by 6 bases, with 18 bases between. CDR3 coding DNA: TGTGCCAGCAGCCAAGAAGAGGGCTACCGCGGAATTAATTCACCCCTCCACTTT. This sequence encodes CASSQEEGYRGINSPLHF.

This clonotype turned up a few times. The rearrangement joins TRBV12-3 or TRBV12-4 to TRBJ1-3; D remains unclear. V was clipped by 4 bases and J by 0 bases, with 13 bases between them. This CDR3 has 16 residues. The CDR3 protein is CASSSGLASSGNTIYF. DNA for the CDR3: TGTGCCAGCAGTTCCGGACTGGCGAGCTCTGGAAACACCATATATTTT.

This clonotype appeared many times. The chain uses TRBV4-1 and TRBJ2-2; 8 bases map to TRBD1. Germline V gives CDR1 MGHRA, CDR2 YSYEKL. The J segment lost 8 bases and the V segment lost 6 bases, leaving 11 bases of the junction unmatched. The CDR3 is 15 residues long. This CDR3 reads CASRAQNRGRGELFF. In DNA form, the CDR3 reads TGCGCCAGCAGAGCTCAAAACAGGGGGAGGGGGGAGCTGTTTTTT.

To note about this clonotype: A much larger clone lies a single base off, so this may be a read error. The DNA of the CDR3 is TGTGCCAGCAGCTTTGAGTCCTGGACAGCCCAGCATTTT. This translates into CASSFESWTAQHF. The chain is built from TRBV5-5 and TRBJ1-5, with D tentatively TRBD1 (6 bases). The V end was cut by 2 bases, the J end by 11 bases, with 14 bases between. The CDR3 length is 13 residues. In germline, CDR1 is SGHKS, CDR2 YYEKEE (reference sequence).

DNA for the CDR3: TGCGCCAGCAGCCGAACTCAGGTTGGGAATTCACCCCTCCACTTT. It specifies CASSRTQVGNSPLHF. V gene TRBV4-3 combines with J gene TRBJ1-6; no firm D call. Germline assignment: CDR1 LGHNA and CDR2 YSLEER. This CDR3 has 15 amino acids. Trimming stripped 4 bases from V and 7 bases from J, with 14 bases between.

The rearrangement joins TRBV5-1 to TRBJ2-3; maybe TRBD1 (6 bases). The germline V gene encodes CDR1 SGHRS and CDR2 YFSETQ. V gave up 6 bases and J gave up 4 bases, with 15 bases separating them. The CDR3 consists of 14 residues. Here the CDR3 DNA reads TGCGCCAGCAAAGCCACAGGGTTCGCAGATACGCAGTATTTT. Its translation: CASKATGFADTQYF.

This clonotype came up many times. The rearrangement links TRBV20-1 to TRBJ2-1; no firm D call. The CDR3 spans 16 residues. In germline, CDR1 is DFQATT, CDR2 SNEGSKA (reference sequence). The V end was cut by 3 bases, the J end by 2 bases, with 17 bases between. The CDR3 coding sequence is TGCAGTGCTAGCGATCCCGGCCTTGCCACCTACAATGAGCAGTTCTTC. Translation: CSASDPGLATYNEQFF.

V usage is TRBV7-9 and J usage is TRBJ2-3; D is unresolved. Germline V gene sequence: CDR1 SEHNR, CDR2 FQNEAQ (reference sequence). V lost 5 bases, J lost 0 bases, and 9 bases lay in between. The CDR3 extends over 14 amino acids. DNA for the CDR3: TGTGCCAGCAGCCGCGATCCCAGCACAGATACGCAGTATTTT. Protein: CASSRDPSTDTQYF.

The chain carries TRBV6-1 and TRBJ2-7; 9 nucleotides line up with TRBD1. There are 14 residues in the CDR3. Germline V CDR1 and CDR2: MNHNS, SASEGT. The ends lost 5 bases at V and 3 bases at J; junction bases unmatched: 5. Here the CDR3 reads CASSRDRANYEQYF. In nucleotides, the CDR3 is TGTGCCAGCAGTCGGGACAGGGCTAACTACGAGCAGTACTTC.

The gene calls are TRBV7-3 and TRBJ2-3; the D gene is possibly TRBD2 (5 bases). The germline V gene has CDR1 SGHTA and CDR2 FQGTGA. The CDR3 is made up of 13 amino acids. The V end lost 5 bases, the J end lost 5 bases, and 11 bases lay between the germline ends. The CDR3 bases are TGTGCCAGCAGCGCCGCTGGAGGAGATACGCAGTATTTT. Translated: CASSAAGGDTQYF.

The CDR3 spells CASGWMNTEAFF. The CDR3 coding sequence is TGCGCCAGCGGGTGGATGAACACTGAAGCTTTCTTT. This chain connects TRBV4-1 to TRBJ1-1; D unresolved. The germline gives CDR1 MGHRA, CDR2 YSYEKL. V shed 8 bases and J shed 0 bases, with 7 bases lying between them. This CDR3 contains 12 residues.

This clonotype was counted a few times. V and J are TRBV18 and TRBJ1-2; 9 bases agree with TRBD1. CDR3 length equals 13 residues. Per germline, CDR1 KGHSH and CDR2 LQKENI. The trim removed 6 bases at V and 3 bases at J, leaving 2 bases unmatched. The CDR3 sequence is CASSTGGHYGYTF. The DNA of the CDR3 is TGTGCCAGCTCGACAGGGGGGCACTATGGCTACACCTTC.

The chain couples TRBV20-1 to TRBJ2-7; TRBD2 matches 12 bases. There are 15 residues in the CDR3. The germline V gene encodes CDR1 DFQATT and CDR2 SNEGSKA (reference sequence). V was clipped by 5 bases and J by 4 bases; unmatched bases: 9. The CDR3 nucleotides are TGCAGTGCTGGGGCCACCGGGACTAGCGGGTACGAGCAGTACTTC. This encodes CSAGATGTSGYEQYF.

This clonotype was seen a few times. This chain connects TRBV28 to TRBJ2-7; maybe TRBD1 (6 bases). The CDR3 extends over 13 amino acids. CDR1 MDHEN and CDR2 SYDVKM come from the germline V gene. The V end lost 6 bases, the J end lost 3 bases, and 12 bases lay between the germline ends. The CDR3 sequence is CASRQQGLYEQYV. Written as DNA, the CDR3 is TGTGCCAGCAGGCAACAGGGTCTCTACGAGCAGTACGTC.

The chain joins TRBV9 to TRBJ2-3; D uncertain. CDR3 size: 14 residues. The V end lost 0 bases, the J end lost 4 bases, and 9 bases lay between the germline ends. The germline V gene encodes CDR1 SGDLS and CDR2 YYNGEE. CDR3 sequence reads: CASSVAGPADTQYF. The CDR3, as DNA: TGTGCCAGCAGCGTAGCGGGTCCCGCAGATACGCAGTATTTT.

This clonotype showed up many times. This sequence joins TRBV29-1 and TRBJ2-3; 12 bases match TRBD2. This CDR3 contains 13 residues. V gave up 5 bases and J gave up 4 bases; unmatched junction bases: 1. Looked up from germline, CDR1 is SQVTM and CDR2 is ANQGSEA. Here the CDR3 reads CSVWTSGADTQYF. The CDR3 DNA follows: TGCAGCGTTTGGACTAGCGGGGCAGATACGCAGTATTTT.

The chain is built from TRBV6-6 and TRBJ1-6, with a tentative D call TRBD1 (5 bases). The V and J ends lost 2 bases and 10 bases respectively, with 18 bases between them. Germline V gene data show CDR1 as MNHNY and CDR2 as SVGAGI (reference sequence). This CDR3 is built from 16 residues. CDR3 protein: CASSYEAPGGVSPLHF. The CDR3 DNA reads as TGTGCCAGCAGTTACGAAGCCCCGGGGGGGGTGTCACCCCTCCACTTT.

The V and J genes are TRBV4-2 and TRBJ1-3; TRBD1 matches at 7 bases. Germline V CDR1 and CDR2: LGHNA, YNFKEQ. Losses at the gene ends were 4 bases for V and 4 bases for J; bases not matched to a gene: 7. This CDR3 contains 15 residues. The CDR3 protein is CASSPRTGAGNTIYF. The CDR3 DNA reads TGTGCCAGCAGCCCCAGAACAGGGGCGGGAAACACCATATATTTT.

V gene TRBV4-1 combines with J gene TRBJ1-5; TRBD1 aligns across 10 bases. The CDR3 totals 17 residues. The germline V gene has CDR1 MGHRA and CDR2 YSYEKL. V was pared by 4 bases and J by 7 bases, with 13 bases of the junction left unmatched. CDR3 sequence (DNA): TGCGCCAGCAGCCCAGCTCCACGGGGACAGGGGAGCCAGCCCCAGCATTTT. Encoded protein: CASSPAPRGQGSQPQHF.

CDR3 amino acids: CASSPGDFNQPQHF. The CDR3, as DNA: TGTGCCAGCAGCCCAGGGGATTTCAATCAGCCCCAGCATTTT. The genes are TRBV7-8 and TRBJ1-5; perhaps TRBD1 as D (6 bases). The CDR3 spans 14 residues. V gave up 5 bases and J gave up 3 bases, with 11 bases separating them. Germline CDR1 and CDR2: SGHVS and FQNEAQ.

This clonotype occurred many times. J is TRBJ1-5 and V is TRBV19; 7 bases map to TRBD1. With 7 bases clipped from V and 6 bases from J, the junction kept 9 bases outside the gene matches. CDR3 size: 14 residues. CDR1 LNHDA and CDR2 SQIVND come from the germline V gene (reference sequence). Written as DNA, the CDR3 is TGTGCCAGTAACGTCTTGAGGGGGCTTCAGCCCCAGCATTTT. Its translation: CASNVLRGLQPQHF.

There are many counts of this clonotype. DNA for the CDR3: TGCGCCAGCAGCTTGTTTACAGGGGGGGACACTGAAGCTTTCTTT. This gives the protein CASSLFTGGDTEAFF. The gene calls are TRBV5-1 and TRBJ1-1; 8 nucleotides align to TRBD1. Germline CDR1 and CDR2: SGHRS and YFSETQ. This CDR3 region has 15 residues. V lost 1 base and J lost 3; bases outside the gene matches: 5.